This TCR beta chain was obtained from a study of early T cells in non-severe SARS-CoV-2 infection. This clonotype was found a few times. The antigen is undetermined. At one end, the junction sequence differs from germline, possibly due to a read error. MiXCR, run by TCRdb on the 5' RACE reads, gives a single entry per CDR3 protein. The sample consists of approximately 58,000 distinct CDR3 sequences, 5.5% to 7.5% of them appearing once. Findings of the study overall: VDJdb matching favored anti-spike CD8 responses, missing private and CD4 specificities.

The CDR3 is made up of 13 amino acids. CDR1 SGHTA and CDR2 FQGNSA come from the germline V gene. The rearrangement uses TRBV7-2 and TRBJ2-3, with TRBD2 as a possible D gene (6 bases). This clonotype originated in an adult who was a healthcare worker with PCR-confirmed SARS-CoV-2 infection or an uninfected control (not recorded which). Material: whole blood. In DNA, the CDR3 is TGTGCCAGCAGCCTAGCGAGGGCAGATACGCAGTATTTT. Its protein is CASSLARADTQYF.